A single sample gave rise to the 3 T cell receptor beta chains below, sequenced in a study of metastatic and nonmetastatic thyroid tumors. TCRdb re-called the PCR reads through MiXCR. Counted here are over 5,000 clones, about 30% occurring once; the ten biggest clones make up under 30%. Patients were all untreated before their thyroid surgery. The specimen sequenced was adjacent normal tissue. These receptors were obtained from a female donor with papillary thyroid cancer or a benign thyroid nodule (not recorded which). Some clones in this sample may be carry-over from other donors' samples.

Remarks on this clone: An end of the junction differs from the germline gene, which may be a read error. The CDR3 region is CASSFYSGISSGNTIYF. Written as DNA, the CDR3 is TGCGCTAGCAGCTTCTACAGTGGGATCTCCTCTGGAAACACCATATATTTT. The V call is TRBV5-1, the J call TRBJ1-3, with D hard to call. Germline V gene lookup returns CDR1 SGHRS and CDR2 YFSETQ. The CDR3 contains 17 residues.

The chain joins TRBV14 to TRBJ1-5; 10 bases fit TRBD1. Per germline, CDR1 SGHDN and CDR2 FVKESK. CDR3 length equals 18 residues. V shed 1 base, J shed 1 base, and the junction held 7 bases outside the gene matches. CDR3 coding DNA: TGTGCCAGCAGCCAAGCCCGGGACAGGGGCCGGAGCAATCAGCCCCAGCATTTT. This codes for CASSQARDRGRSNQPQHF.

This clone appeared a few times. The J gene is TRBJ1-5, the V gene TRBV3-1, with 7 bases fitting TRBD1. Per the germline V gene, CDR1 is LGHDT and CDR2 is YNNKEL (reference sequence). The CDR3 is 14 residues long. V lost 1 base to trimming and J lost 7 bases; unmatched junction nucleotides: 4. CDR3 nucleotide sequence: TGTGCCAGCAGCCAAGGGACAGGTCGCCAGCCCCAGCATTTT. It specifies CASSQGTGRQPQHF. The full variable domain, rest sourced from reference TRBV3-1 and TRBJ1-5, is DTAVSQTPKYLVTQMGNDKSIKCEQNLGHDTMYWYKQDSKKFLKIMFSYNNKELIINETVPNRFSPKSPDKAHLNLHINSLELGDSAVYFCASSQGTGRQPQHFGDGTRLSIL.